These 3 T cell receptor beta chains originate from one sample sequenced in a study of T cell changes during pregnancy in multiple sclerosis. The assay was immunoSEQ multiplex PCR, and TCRdb's table has in-frame clones only and misses some. The profile covers tens of thousands of clones, with around 96% appearing a single time and 2% to 2.5% taken by the ten largest. Sequenced here: CD8+ T cells from peripheral blood mononuclear cells, sampled after pregnancy. The receptor source for this set is a female donor with multiple sclerosis, enrolled in a pregnancy study.

This clone has a single count. This chain joins TRBV21-1 and TRBJ2-3; the DNA was not compared with TRBD2, the D call given in the table. TRBV21-1 is marked as a pseudogene. The CDR3 runs 14 residues. Written as DNA, the CDR3 is TGTGCCAGCAGCAATTATCCCCCGAGCAATACGCAGTATTTT. It codes for CASSNYPPSNTQYF.

This clone was counted once. The gene calls are TRBV15 and TRBJ2-2, with D unresolved. CDR3 length: 15 amino acids. Germline V gene lookup returns CDR1 LNHNV and CDR2 YYDKDF (reference sequence). V was cut by 0 bases and J by 3 bases, with 8 bases left in between. CDR3 protein: CATSRDFQDTGELFF. In DNA, the CDR3 is TGTGCCACCAGCAGAGATTTCCAGGACACCGGGGAGCTGTTTTTT.

The rearrangement joins TRBV25-1 to TRBJ2-7, with a possible D match to TRBD2 (6 bases). V was shortened by 5 bases and J by 2 bases, with 16 bases between the two germline ends. Germline assignment: CDR1 MGHDK and CDR2 SYGVNS. The CDR3 totals 15 residues. In DNA form, the CDR3 reads TGTGCCAGCAGTAATTGGGTTAGCGGACCCTACGAGCAGTACTTC. Translating gives CASSNWVSGPYEQYF.